A single sample gave rise to the 14 T cell receptor beta chains below, sequenced in a study of OX40 agonist ivuxolimab in advanced cancers. The table came from immunoSEQ multiplex PCR; TCRdb's copy has only in-frame clones and leaves some out. The table includes 50,000 to 70,000 clones, around 85% detected once. The sample was CD4+ or CD8+ T cells sorted from blood, taken in a trial of the OX40 agonist ivuxolimab. Receptors were obtained from an adult with an advanced solid tumor such as melanoma, head and neck, liver or kidney cancer.

The V call is TRBV7-9, the J call TRBJ2-5; possible D gene TRBD1, 5 bases. The germline V and J ends were trimmed by 2 bases and 1 base, with 14 bases remaining between them. CDR3 size: 16 residues. Germline-derived CDR1 and CDR2 are SEHNR and FQNEAQ (reference sequence). DNA for the CDR3: TGTGCCAGCAGCTTACGTCAGGGTGGGCCCCAAGAGACCCAGTACTTC. It yields the protein CASSLRQGGPQETQYF.

The J gene is TRBJ1-5, the V gene TRBV28; D call uncertain. V dropped 1 base and J dropped 9 bases, with 10 bases sitting between them. This CDR3 has 13 residues. Germline assignment: CDR1 MDHEN and CDR2 SYDVKM. CDR3 sequence: CASSLFLALPQHF. The DNA for the CDR3 is TGTGCCAGCAGTTTATTCCTTGCGTTGCCCCAGCATTTT. Full variable domain (remainder filled in from reference TRBV28 and TRBJ1-5): DVKVTQSSRYLVKRTGEKVFLECVQDMDHENMFWYRQDPGLGLRLIYFSYDVKMKEKGDIPEGYSVSREKKERFSLILESASTNQTSMYLCASSLFLALPQHFGDGTRLSIL.

This clone was observed once. The chain uses TRBV6-6 and TRBJ1-1; weak D call: TRBD1 (5 bases). CDR3 size: 16 residues. V was trimmed by 6 bases and J by 0 bases, leaving 17 bases between them. Per the germline V gene, CDR1 is MNHNY and CDR2 is SVGAGI (reference sequence). This CDR3 reads CASSPGNRGVNTEAFF. DNA for the CDR3: TGTGCCAGCAGCCCGGGCAATAGAGGGGTGAACACTGAAGCTTTCTTT.

The V gene is TRBV30, the J gene TRBJ2-2; possible D gene TRBD1, 6 bases. The V end was cut by 0 bases, the J end by 4 bases, with 6 bases between. Per the germline V gene, CDR1 is GTSNPN and CDR2 is SVGIG (reference sequence). The CDR3 contains 13 residues. In nucleotides, the CDR3 is TGTGCCTGGAGTGTAGGGGGCACCGGGGAGCTGTTTTTT. It encodes CAWSVGGTGELFF.

The rearrangement links TRBV6-5 to TRBJ1-2, with 8 bases aligning to TRBD1. CDR3 length: 14 residues. In germline, CDR1 is MNHEY, CDR2 SVGAGI. V was clipped by 3 bases and J by 7 bases; unmatched bases: 7. CDR3 DNA sequence: TGTGCCAGCAGTTATTCAGACAGGGGAATTGGCTACACCTTC. Its translation is CASSYSDRGIGYTF.

The chain uses TRBV18 and TRBJ1-2; no clear D. CDR1 and CDR2 (germline): KGHSH, LQKENI. This CDR3 is 13 amino acids long. V dropped 6 bases and J dropped 3 bases, with 11 bases sitting between them. This CDR3 reads CASSPNDDYGYTF. The CDR3 DNA sequence: TGTGCCAGCTCCCCGAATGACGACTATGGCTACACCTTC.

This rearrangement joins TRBV7-9 to TRBJ1-3; no clear D. V dropped 5 bases and J dropped 3 bases, with 2 bases sitting between them. The germline V gene has CDR1 SEHNR and CDR2 FQNEAQ (reference sequence). The CDR3 is 11 amino acids. The CDR3 spells CASSGGNTIYF. The CDR3 DNA reads as TGTGCCAGCAGCGGTGGAAACACCATATATTTT. The full variable domain, in which reference TRBV7-9 and TRBJ1-3 provide the parts outside the CDR3, is DTGVSQNPRHKITKRGQNVTFRCDPISEHNRLYWYRQTLGQGPEFLTYFQNEAQLEKSRLLSDRFSAERPKGSFSTLEIQRTEQGDSAMYLCASSGGNTIYFGEGSWLTVV.

V and J are TRBV6-5 and TRBJ1-2; D possibly corresponds to TRBD1 (5 bases). CDR1 is MNHEY and CDR2 is SVGAGI in the germline V gene. Trimming removed 6 bases from V and 0 bases from J, with 14 bases in between. This CDR3 is built from 15 residues. The CDR3 here is CASRRGRSPNYGYTF. The CDR3, as DNA: TGTGCCAGCAGACGGGGCAGGAGCCCTAACTATGGCTACACCTTC.

The chain carries TRBV28 and TRBJ1-2, with a tentative D call TRBD1 (6 bases). The germline CDR1 and CDR2 sequences are MDHEN and SYDVKM. The CDR3 covers 14 residues. V was trimmed by 8 bases and J by 5 bases, leaving 18 bases between them. CDR3: CASGGATRGYGYTF. CDR3 coding DNA: TGTGCCAGCGGCGGAGCTACCAGGGGTTATGGCTACACCTTC.

The rearrangement joins TRBV2 to TRBJ2-1, with unresolved D. The V gene's germline CDR1 is SNHLY and CDR2 FYNNEI. V shed 7 bases and J shed 0 bases, with 13 bases lying between them. The CDR3 sequence is 15 residues long. DNA for the CDR3: TGTGCCAGCACCCGGAGTGTCTTCTCCTACAATGAGCAGTTCTTC. Translating gives CASTRSVFSYNEQFF.

This rearrangement joins TRBV6-1 to TRBJ2-5; TRBD2 agrees at 9 bases. Germline V CDR1 and CDR2: MNHNS, SASEGT. The CDR3 has 15 residues. V gave up 4 bases and J gave up 5 bases; unmatched junction bases: 8. CDR3 sequence: CASSGAGGSTETQYF. CDR3 bases: TGTGCCAGCAGTGGGGCGGGGGGGAGCACGGAGACCCAGTACTTC.

The V call is TRBV2, the J call TRBJ1-5; TRBD1 matches 8 bases. Germline CDR1 and CDR2: SNHLY and FYNNEI. Trimming cost V 5 bases and J 6 bases; bases outside gene matches: 9. The CDR3 spans 15 residues. CDR3 sequence reads: CASSSGQGIGQPQHF. CDR3 in DNA: TGTGCCAGCAGTTCTGGACAGGGTATAGGTCAGCCCCAGCATTTT.

V and J are TRBV19 and TRBJ2-5; D is possibly TRBD1 or TRBD2 (5 bases each). The V end was cut by 7 bases, the J end by 5 bases, with 14 bases between. The V gene's germline CDR1 is LNHDA and CDR2 SQIVND (reference sequence). The CDR3 covers 13 residues. DNA for the CDR3: TGTGCCAGTAACCCCACAGGCGGGGAGACCCAGTACTTC. As protein: CASNPTGGETQYF.

The chain has TRBV18 and TRBJ2-7, with D tentatively TRBD2 (5 bases). Germline values: CDR1 KGHSH, CDR2 LQKENI. Trimming left V 3 bases short and J 4 bases short, with 16 bases between. CDR3 size: 15 residues. This chain's CDR3 is CASSPSVTILYEQYF. Here the CDR3 DNA reads TGTGCCAGCTCACCTTCCGTGACTATCTTATACGAGCAGTACTTC.